This is a list of T cell receptor beta chains from one sample in a study of T cell responses to AZD1222 COVID-19 vaccine. Profiling relied on immunoSEQ multiplex PCR, and the TCRdb table lists in-frame clones only, not all of them. The data contain 130,000 to 150,000 clones, roughly four fifths of them singletons. The material sequenced was peripheral blood, taken on day 0 of MenACWY control vaccination. The receptors were sampled from an adult in good health. CDR3s include the opening cysteine and the closing phenylalanine or tryptophan. The D gene is left open where the match is weak. Only part of the rows carry a size: once, few, many, or a class if the clone is expanded.

TRBJ1-1	NA	TRBV5-1	TRBD1	TGCGCCAGCAGCTTGGGGACAGGAACAAGGAACACTGAAGCTTTCTTT	CASSLGTGTRNTEAFF
TRBJ2-2	NA	TRBV3-1/TRBV3-2	NA	TGTGCCAGCAGCCAAGATGGCAACACCGGGGAGCTGTTTTTT	CASSQDGNTGELFF
TRBJ1-5	once	TRBV2	TRBD1	TGTGCCAGCAGAACACTCGGGACAGCCAATCAGCCCCAGCATTTT	CASRTLGTANQPQHF
TRBJ1-4	NA	TRBV12-3/TRBV12-4	NA	TGTGCCAGCAGCCCCCAAGGGATCCCAAAACTGTTTTTT	CASSPQGIPKLFF
TRBJ2-1	NA	TRBV6-4	TRBD2	TGTGCCAGCAGTGACTCTAGCGGGTCCTACAATGAGCAGTTCTTC	CASSDSSGSYNEQFF
TRBJ1-2	NA	TRBV7-9	TRBD1	TGTGCCAGCAGCCCTACAGGGGGCGCTTATGGCTACACCTTC	CASSPTGGAYGYTF
TRBJ1-5	NA	TRBV6-6	NA	TGTGCCAGCAGTTACTCGATCGAGGCACAACAGCATTTT	CASSYSIEAQQHF
TRBJ1-2	NA	TRBV3-1/TRBV3-2	TRBD1	TGTGCCAGCGGCTTTGAGGGGACAGGGAATGGCTACACCTTC	CASGFEGTGNGYTF
TRBJ1-5	NA	TRBV4-1	NA	TGCGCCAGCAGCCAAGATCTAACGGGGTCTTATCAGCCCCAGCATTTT	CASSQDLTGSYQPQHF
TRBJ2-3	NA	TRBV19	NA	TGTGCCAGTAGTCTACTAAGCACAGATACGCAGTATTTT	CASSLLSTDTQYF
TRBJ1-2	NA	TRBV7-6	NA	TGTGCCAGCAGCCCTTTGGGGGGAAAGGGCTATGGCTACACCTTC	CASSPLGGKGYGYTF
TRBJ2-3	NA	TRBV7-9	TRBD1	TGTGCCAGCAGCCCTGGACAGGCCCTCACAGATACGCAGTATTTT	CASSPGQALTDTQYF
TRBJ1-1	NA	TRBV18	NA	TGTGCCAGCTCACCACAGGACAGACATAACACTGAAGCTTTCTTT	CASSPQDRHNTEAFF
TRBJ1-1	NA	TRBV5-6	TRBD1	TGTGCCAGCAGCCTAGGACAGGCCCAAGCTTTCTTT	CASSLGQAQAFF
TRBJ2-3	NA	TRBV25-1	TRBD2	TGTGCCAGCGCACCGATAGCGGGGAGGGGAGATACGCAGTATTTT	CASAPIAGRGDTQYF
TRBJ2-1	once	TRBV9	TRBD2	TGTGCCAGCAGCGGAGCGGGGGAGGGGTACAATGAGCAGTTCTTC	CASSGAGEGYNEQFF
TRBJ1-3	NA	TRBV2	NA	TGTGCCAGCAGTGCCGGGTTGGGAACCATATATTTT	CASSAGLGTIYF
TRBJ1-2	NA	TRBV19	NA	TGTGCCAGTAGTATTATGGTCGGGGGCTATGGCTACACCTTC	CASSIMVGGYGYTF
TRBJ1-3	NA	TRBV6-5	NA	TGTGCCAGCAGTTATGGGGGTAGCTCTGGAAACACCATATATTTT	CASSYGGSSGNTIYF
TRBJ2-1	NA	TRBV5-1	TRBD2	TGCGCCAGCAGCTTGCAGGTAGCGGGGGGGCGTGAGCAGTTCTTC	CASSLQVAGGREQFF
TRBJ2-1	NA	TRBV5-1	NA	TGCGCCAGCAGCTTGGTCGGCAGGAGCTCCTACAATGAGCAGTTCTTC	CASSLVGRSSYNEQFF
TRBJ1-3	few	TRBV3-1/TRBV3-2	NA	TGTGCCAGCAGCCAAGACCCAGGGCATGGAAACACCATATATTTT	CASSQDPGHGNTIYF